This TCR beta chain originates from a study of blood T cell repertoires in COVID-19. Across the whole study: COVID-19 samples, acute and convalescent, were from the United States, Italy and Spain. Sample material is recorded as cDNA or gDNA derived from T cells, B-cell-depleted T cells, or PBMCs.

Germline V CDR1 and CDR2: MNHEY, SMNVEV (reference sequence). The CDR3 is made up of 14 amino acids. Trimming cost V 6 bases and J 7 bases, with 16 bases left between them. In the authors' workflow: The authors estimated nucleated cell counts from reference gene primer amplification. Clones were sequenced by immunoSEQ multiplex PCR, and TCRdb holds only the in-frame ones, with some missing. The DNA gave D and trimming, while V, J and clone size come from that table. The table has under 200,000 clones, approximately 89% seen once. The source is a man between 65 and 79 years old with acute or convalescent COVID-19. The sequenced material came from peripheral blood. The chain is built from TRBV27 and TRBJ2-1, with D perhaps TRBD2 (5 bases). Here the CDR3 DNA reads TGTGCCAGCAGCCCATCTCTCCCGGGGAATGAGCAGTTCTTC. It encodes CASSPSLPGNEQFF.